This T cell receptor (beta chain) was retrieved from a study of blood T cell repertoires in COVID-19. On the study more broadly: Sources were T cells, B-cell-depleted T cells, or PBMCs; the material itself was cDNA or gDNA.

Sequenced by immunoSEQ multiplex PCR; TCRdb stores in-frame clones only, minus some. The sample has about 33,000 clones, roughly 80% seen once; the top ten hold 16%. Germline V gene data show CDR1 as LNHNV and CDR2 as YYDKDF (reference sequence). Deletions cut 0 bases from V and 2 bases from J, with 7 bases between. The CDR3 contains 14 residues. Sequenced material: peripheral blood. This receptor was identified in a man between 65 and 85 years old with acute or convalescent COVID-19. The chain has TRBV15 and TRBJ2-5, with a possible D match to TRBD1 (6 bases). CDR3 sequence: CATSRDRGQETQYF. CDR3 in DNA: TGTGCCACCAGCAGAGATAGGGGGCAAGAGACCCAGTACTTC.